A selection of T cell receptor beta chains follows, all from one sample in a study of cytomegalovirus exposure and HLA in healthy donors. Produced via immunoSEQ multiplex PCR; TCRdb's table is partial and in-frame only. The sample totals approximately 180,000 clones. Sequencing used PBMCs. The source of these receptors is a man between 25 and 39 years old in good health and CMV-seronegative. Both conserved end residues are part of each CDR3. A D gene is named only where the DNA matches it firmly.

>TRBJ2-3|TRBV13|TRBD1
TGTGCCAGCAGCTTCAGGGGGCGCCGCACAGATACGCAGTATTTT
CASSFRGRRTDTQYF
>TRBJ1-3|TRBV10-1|.
TGCGCCAACCGGGGTTCCAGCTCTGGAAACACCATATATTTT
CANRGSSSGNTIYF
>TRBJ1-4|TRBV7-6|.
TGTGCCAGCAGCCGGTCTTGGGGCACTAATGAAAAACTGTTTTTT
CASSRSWGTNEKLFF
>TRBJ2-7|TRBV4-1|TRBD2
TGCGCCAGCGGGGGGGAATCCTACGAGCAGTACTTC
CASGGESYEQYF
>TRBJ1-2|TRBV19|.
TGTGCCAGTAGTCCTGCCGGTGACTATGGCTACACCTTC
CASSPAGDYGYTF
>TRBJ1-5|TRBV30|.
TGTGCCTGGAGTTCGCGGGCAGTAAGGCCCCAGCATTTT
CAWSSRAVRPQHF
>TRBJ2-7|TRBV6-5|TRBD1
TGTGCCAGCAGTTACGGACAGGGGACCTCCTACGAGCAGTACTTC
CASSYGQGTSYEQYF
>TRBJ1-1|TRBV6-5|TRBD1
TGTGCCAGCCCCCGACAGGGGCGAGGGAACACTGAAGCTTTCTTT
CASPRQGRGNTEAFF
>TRBJ2-3|TRBV21-1|.
TGTGCCAGCGGTGACAAATTCTGTTTCGGCGGGACAGGGGATGTGACAGATACGCAGTATTTT
CASGDKFCFGGTGDVTDTQYF
>TRBJ2-4|TRBV5-1|.
TGCGCCAGCAGCTTGCCTACGGGGGGGACAGTAGCCAAAAACATTCAGTACTTC
CASSLPTGGTVAKNIQYF